A selection of T cell receptor beta chains follows, all from one sample in a study of post-analysis software for immune sequencing data. TCRdb analysed the PCR reads with MiXCR anew, one entry per CDR3 protein. The table records some 700,000 distinct CDR3 sequences, more than 50% of them present only once. The sequenced material came from blood. All receptors derive from a girl aged 2 to 9 with multiple sclerosis. Both conserved end residues are part of each CDR3. The D gene is left open where the match is weak. Rows may omit the clone size; those that give it use once, few, many or a size class.

V gene	D gene	J gene	CDR3 length	clone size	CDR3 DNA	CDR3 protein
TRBV6-5	TRBD1	TRBJ1-2	13	few	TGTGCCAGCAGTTACCCCACAGGGGGCGGCTACACCTTC	CASSYPTGGGYTF
TRBV7-2	TRBD1	TRBJ2-3	16	.	TGTGCCAGCAGCTTAAGACGGCAGGGGGGCACAGATACGCAGTATTTT	CASSLRRQGGTDTQYF
TRBV4-3	.	TRBJ2-5	13	.	TGCACCAGCAGCCAAGATTTTCAAGAGACCCAGTACTTC	CTSSQDFQETQYF
TRBV29-1	.	TRBJ1-1	14	.	TGCAGCGTTGAAGAGAGTGACAGGCCGACTGAAGCTTTCTTT	CSVEESDRPTEAFF
TRBV6-6	.	TRBJ2-1	17	.	TGTGCCAGCAGTTCTACCTCGCCTGGGGGAATTGGCAATGAGCAGTTCTTC	CASSSTSPGGIGNEQFF
TRBV10-3	TRBD2	TRBJ2-5	14	.	TGTGCCATCAGGGGGGGACTAGCGGAGGAGACCCAGTACTTC	CAIRGGLAEETQYF
TRBV12-3/TRBV12-4	TRBD1	TRBJ2-1	14	few	TGTGCCAGCAGTTGGGGGACAGGGAAGTATGAGCAGTTCTTC	CASSWGTGKYEQFF
TRBV20-1	TRBD2	TRBJ2-3	16	.	TGCAGTGCTAGTGTAGCGGGAGGGCCACTGGCAGATACGCAGTATTTT	CSASVAGGPLADTQYF
TRBV5-5	.	TRBJ1-2	13	few	TGTGCCAGCAGCTTGTATGGGTGGGATGGCTACACCTTC	CASSLYGWDGYTF
TRBV7-2	TRBD2	TRBJ2-5	16	few	TGTGCCAGCAGCTTAGCCGGGACTAGCGGGGGGGAGACCCAGTACTTC	CASSLAGTSGGETQYF
TRBV20-1	TRBD2	TRBJ2-1	15	.	TGCAGTGCTAGAGACGCACCGGGACTATGGGATGAGCAGTTCTTC	CSARDAPGLWDEQFF
TRBV7-9	.	TRBJ2-2	17	.	TGTGCCAGCAGCTCCCCTCCCGGGACGATGAACACCGGGGAGCTGTTTTTT	CASSSPPGTMNTGELFF
TRBV16	.	TRBJ1-2	15	few	TGTGCCAGCAGCCCGACAGTTCCTCCCAACTATGGCTACACCTTC	CASSPTVPPNYGYTF
TRBV27	.	TRBJ2-3	14	.	TGTGCCAGCAGTTCCGGGATGAACACAGATACGCAGTATTTT	CASSSGMNTDTQYF
TRBV10-3	.	TRBJ2-5	15	.	TGTGCCATCAGTGACCGGCAGCTCTCTCAAGAGACCCAGTACTTC	CAISDRQLSQETQYF
TRBV5-1	TRBD2	TRBJ2-1	16	.	TGCGCCAGCAGCTTGGGCCGACTAGCGGGAGACAATGAGCAGTTCTTC	CASSLGRLAGDNEQFF
TRBV4-3	TRBD1	TRBJ1-5	16	.	TGCGCCAGCAGCCAAGAATGGGACAGGGGTAATCAGCCCCAGCATTTT	CASSQEWDRGNQPQHF
TRBV29-1	.	TRBJ1-5	13	.	TGCAGCGTCCTACAGGGAATAGGGCAGCCCCAGCATTTT	CSVLQGIGQPQHF
TRBV4-2	.	TRBJ2-5	14	.	TGTGCCAGCAGCCAAGATCAAACCCCGGAGACCCAGTACTTC	CASSQDQTPETQYF
TRBV12-3/TRBV12-4	.	TRBJ2-1	14	.	TGTGCCAGCAGCTCCCGGGACCTGGACAATGAGCAGTTCTTC	CASSSRDLDNEQFF
TRBV19	.	TRBJ2-1	15	.	TGTGCCAGTAACATTGAGGTGTGGTCCTACAATGAGCAGTTCTTC	CASNIEVWSYNEQFF
TRBV5-1	.	TRBJ2-7	11	.	TGCGCCAGCAGAGACTTGGACGAGCAGTACTTC	CASRDLDEQYF
TRBV12-3/TRBV12-4	.	TRBJ2-5	13	.	TGTGCCAGCAGCCCCGGGGCTGACAATGAGCAGTACTTC	CASSPGADNEQYF
TRBV20-1	.	TRBJ1-2	13	few	TGCAGTCGCTACGGGGCCAGTCCGGGAGGCTACACCTTC	CSRYGASPGGYTF
TRBV10-2	TRBD1	TRBJ1-2	14	.	TGCGCCAGCAGTTCGGGACAGATTCGGAATGGCTACACCTTC	CASSSGQIRNGYTF
TRBV29-1	.	TRBJ2-5	15	few	TGCAGCGTTGAACACCTCACCCCCGATCGGGTCACCCAGTACTTC	CSVEHLTPDRVTQYF
TRBV5-1	TRBD2	TRBJ2-1	16	once	TGCGCCAGCAGCTTGGCCAGAGCGGGAGTCGGTACTGAGCAGTTCTTC	CASSLARAGVGTEQFF
TRBV24-1	.	TRBJ1-2	12	.	TGTGCCACCAGTCGGGGAAACTATGGCTACACCTTC	CATSRGNYGYTF
TRBV20-1	.	TRBJ1-2	17	.	TGCAGTGCTAGTTCGCCAGGTCAACCTAACGCGCCCAATGGCTACACCTTC	CSASSPGQPNAPNGYTF
TRBV5-6	.	TRBJ2-5	14	.	TGTGCCAGCAGCCCCCCACAGAGCAAAGAGACCCAGTACTTC	CASSPPQSKETQYF
TRBV29-1	.	TRBJ1-1	14	.	TGCAGCGTTGTAGGTAGACTCTCGAACACTGAAGCTTTCTTT	CSVVGRLSNTEAFF
TRBV7-2	.	TRBJ1-5	15	.	TGTGCCAGCAGCCAGGGAAGGGGTAGCAATCAGCCCCAGCATTTT	CASSQGRGSNQPQHF
TRBV20-1	TRBD1	TRBJ2-3	13	.	TGCAGTGGGGGACAGGGGGCTTCTGATACGCAGTATTTT	CSGGQGASDTQYF
TRBV5-1	.	TRBJ2-3	18	once	TGCGCCAGCAGCTTGGGGGCAGCGCGAGGGATGTTTACAGATACGCAGTATTTT	CASSLGAARGMFTDTQYF
TRBV12-3/TRBV12-4	.	TRBJ2-3	14	.	TGTGCCAGCAGTTTTGTTGGGTTCGGAGATATGCAATATTTT	CASSFVGFGDMQYF
TRBV15	.	TRBJ2-5	12	.	TGTGCCACCAGCAGGAACGACGAGACCCAGTACTTC	CATSRNDETQYF
TRBV20-1	.	TRBJ2-7	13	.	TGCAGTGCTAGCGGGAGACGTTCCTACGAGCAGTACTTC	CSASGRRSYEQYF
TRBV5-1	.	TRBJ2-7	14	.	TGCGCCAGCAGCTCGGGTCCCCCCGACTACGAGCAGTACTTC	CASSSGPPDYEQYF
TRBV12-3/TRBV12-4	.	TRBJ1-1	12	few	TGTGCCAGCAGTTTAACAGACACTGAAGCTTTCTTT	CASSLTDTEAFF
TRBV11-1	TRBD2	TRBJ2-1	17	.	TGTGCCAGCAGCTCACGGACTAGCGGGGTAGCCCCTGATGAGCAGTTCTTC	CASSSRTSGVAPDEQFF
TRBV20-1	.	TRBJ1-1	14	once	TGCAGTGCTAGAGATTTTAGGTTGGGCACTGAAGCTTTCTTT	CSARDFRLGTEAFF
TRBV5-1	TRBD1	TRBJ1-6	16	.	TGCGCCAGCAGCTTGCGACCGGGACAGGGGGATTCACCCCTCCACTTT	CASSLRPGQGDSPLHF